This T cell receptor (beta chain) was identified in a study of T-cell reconstitution after alpha-beta-depleted transplantation in children. Trimming took 1 base from V and 4 from J; bases not matched to a gene: 6. The CDR3 loop spans 15 amino acids. The V gene's germline CDR1 is KGHSH and CDR2 LQKENI. This sample's TCRbeta library carried unique molecular identifier barcodes. TCRdb re-analysed the PCR reads in MiXCR, keeping a single row per CDR3 protein. The sample includes approximately 200,000 distinct CDR3 sequences, roughly 15% of them seen just once. The V gene is TRBV18, the J gene TRBJ1-2; 7 bases agree with TRBD1. This TCR derives from a human donor who donated a stem cell graft to a child with acute lymphoblastic leukemia. This material consisted of PBMCs from the stem cell graft donor, taken from the stem cell graft. CDR3 DNA: TGTGCCAGCTCACCACGGGACAGACCCATCTATGGCTACACCTTC. This gives the protein CASSPRDRPIYGYTF.